This passage covers 21 T cell receptor beta chains from one sample sequenced in a study of memory CD4+ T cells and cytomegalovirus serostatus. Single viable CD3+CD4+CD8-CD45RO+ cells were sorted as the memory CD4+ T cells. Measured with immunoSEQ multiplex PCR; TCRdb has only the in-frame clones, and not every one. The table includes 45,000 to 70,000 clones, more than 70% detected once. Source material: memory CD4+ T cells from blood. The receptor set was obtained from an adult in good health and CMV-seronegative. Some clones in this sample may be carry-over from other donors' samples.

This clone was seen only once. J is TRBJ1-2 and V is TRBV5-1; D is undetermined. The CDR3 has 15 amino acids. V was clipped by 1 base and J by 2 bases, with 12 bases between them. Germline V gene sequence: CDR1 SGHRS, CDR2 YFSETQ. The chain's CDR3 is CASSLLSGLNYGYTF. CDR3 in DNA: TGCGCCAGCAGCTTGCTCTCCGGGCTAAACTATGGCTACACCTTC.

V usage is TRBV18 and J usage is TRBJ2-1; TRBD2 matches at 14 bases. The CDR3 covers 15 residues. Germline V CDR1 and CDR2: KGHSH, LQKENI. Losses at the gene ends were 3 bases for V and 8 bases for J; bases not matched to a gene: 3. The CDR3 DNA reads as TGTGCCAGCTCACCGGGACTAGCGGGAGTCGATGAGCAGTTCTTC. It translates to CASSPGLAGVDEQFF.

The chain uses TRBV10-3 and TRBJ1-4; D is perhaps TRBD1 (5 bases). Trimming cost V 4 bases and J 5 bases, with 14 bases left between them. Germline assignment: CDR1 ENHRY and CDR2 SYGVKD. This CDR3 is built from 15 residues. The CDR3 nucleotides read TGTGCCATCAGTGGGGGAGGGGTGAGGAATGAAAAACTGTTTTTT. Protein sequence: CAISGGGVRNEKLFF.

This chain links TRBV7-2 with TRBJ2-1; 9 nucleotides align to TRBD2. CDR1 SGHTA and CDR2 FQGNSA come from the germline V gene. The length of the CDR3 is 15 residues. Trimming cost V 4 bases and J 3 bases; bases outside gene matches: 4. In nucleotides, the CDR3 is TGTGCCAGCAGCTCGACTAGCGGAGGCTACAATGAGCAGTTCTTC. This sequence encodes CASSSTSGGYNEQFF.

This clone was recorded only once. The chain combines TRBV4-2 with TRBJ2-6; no reliable D call. The CDR3 loop spans 16 amino acids. CDR1 and CDR2 (germline): LGHNA, YNFKEQ. V lost 0 bases and J 0 bases, leaving 6 bases between the germline ends. The CDR3 is CASSQDTTSGANVLTF. CDR3 nucleotide sequence: TGTGCCAGCAGCCAAGATACTACCTCTGGGGCCAACGTCCTGACTTTC.

This clone was seen once. The chain combines TRBV30 with TRBJ1-6; no reliable D call. Germline CDR1 GTSNPN, CDR2 SVGIG (reference sequence). Trimming stripped 5 bases from V and 0 bases from J, with 8 bases between. The CDR3 is made up of 14 amino acids. The CDR3 sequence: CAWAPGSYNSPLHF. The CDR3 nucleotides read TGTGCCTGGGCCCCGGGCTCCTATAATTCACCCCTCCACTTT. The entire variable domain, with the rest obtained from reference TRBV30 and TRBJ1-6, is as follows: SQTIHQWPATLVQPVGSPLSLECTVEGTSNPNLYWYRQAAGRGLQLLFYSVGIGQISSEVPQNLSASRPQDRQFILSSKKLLLSDSGFYLCAWAPGSYNSPLHFGNGTRLTVT.

This chain connects TRBV7-9 to TRBJ2-3; no clear D. CDR1 is SEHNR and CDR2 is FQNEAQ in the germline V gene (reference sequence). The CDR3 extends over 14 amino acids. V was pared by 1 base and J by 10 bases, with 15 bases between. CDR3 loop: CASSLDLYRVAQYF. In DNA, the CDR3 is TGTGCCAGCAGCTTAGACCTATATCGGGTAGCGCAGTATTTT.

V gene TRBV9 combines with J gene TRBJ2-7, with D possibly TRBD1 on 5 matching bases. Germline loops: CDR1 SGDLS, CDR2 YYNGEE. Trimming shortened V by 0 bases and J by 6 bases, and 10 bases separated the two germline ends. The CDR3 runs 13 residues. The CDR3 coding sequence is TGTGCCAGCAGCGTAGCAGGGTTGTCCGAGCAGTACTTC. This codes for CASSVAGLSEQYF.

The chain joins TRBV20-1 to TRBJ2-7; D is possibly TRBD2 (5 bases). The V gene's germline CDR1 is DFQATT and CDR2 SNEGSKA (reference sequence). This CDR3 region has 11 residues. Trimming removed 6 bases from V and 2 bases from J, with 8 bases in between. CDR3 protein: CSAQLAYEQYF. The CDR3 DNA is TGCAGTGCCCAACTAGCCTACGAGCAGTACTTC.

On this clone: The junction departs from germline at one end; a sequencing error may be responsible. This sequence joins TRBV18 and TRBJ1-1; D gene ambiguous. Germline lookup yields CDR1 KGHSH and CDR2 LQKENI. The CDR3 is made up of 16 amino acids. Here the CDR3 reads CASSPQRAEPNTEAFF. In DNA form, the CDR3 reads TGTGCCAGCTCTCCACAGAGGGCAGAGCCGAACACTGAAGCTTTCTTT.

This rearrangement joins TRBV28 to TRBJ1-5, with 9 bases identical to TRBD1. Germline V gene lookup returns CDR1 MDHEN and CDR2 SYDVKM. The CDR3 spans 15 residues. The ends lost 6 bases at V and 6 bases at J; junction bases unmatched: 9. CDR3 loop: CASRPPGQGVQPQHF. Here the CDR3 DNA reads TGTGCCAGCAGACCCCCGGGACAGGGTGTTCAGCCCCAGCATTTT.

This clone was counted a single time. The sample carries other DNA sequences with the same CDR3. The V gene is TRBV5-6, the J gene TRBJ1-2; TRBD1 might be the D (5 bases). Trimming shortened V by 0 bases and J by 6 bases, and 18 bases separated the two germline ends. The CDR3 covers 16 residues. Germline assignment: CDR1 SGHDT and CDR2 YYEEEE. The CDR3 reads CASSLAGGDAVDGYTF. The CDR3 coding sequence is TGTGCCAGCAGCTTGGCCGGAGGGGATGCGGTAGATGGCTACACCTTC.

This clone was found once. J is TRBJ1-2 and V is TRBV28; a possible D gene is TRBD1 (5 bases). The CDR3 totals 14 residues. Germline CDR1 reads MDHEN; CDR2 reads SYDVKM. Trimming removed 6 bases from V and 9 bases from J, with 20 bases in between. As DNA, the CDR3 is TGTGCCAGCAGCCGGGGCAGAAACTATGAGCGCTACACCTTC. Translating it yields CASSRGRNYERYTF.

This clone was detected only a few times. The J gene is TRBJ1-1, the V gene TRBV2; maybe TRBD1 (6 bases). CDR1 is SNHLY, CDR2 FYNNEI, per germline. V gave up 7 bases and J gave up 5 bases, with 17 bases separating them. CDR3 length: 14 residues. CDR3 in amino acids: CASKGQEGGTEAFF. The CDR3 nucleotides are TGTGCCAGCAAGGGTCAGGAGGGGGGGACTGAAGCTTTCTTT.

The chain combines TRBV5-1 with TRBJ2-7; 11 bases are shared with TRBD2. The V segment lost 3 bases and the J segment 5 bases; nucleotides outside the gene matches: 7. The germline V gene has CDR1 SGHRS and CDR2 YFSETQ. This CDR3 spans 15 amino acids. This CDR3 reads CASSSGTSGLHEQYF. The CDR3, as DNA: TGCGCCAGCAGCTCAGGGACTAGCGGACTTCACGAGCAGTACTTC. Drawing the rest from reference TRBV5-1 and TRBJ2-7, the complete variable domain is KAGVTQTPRYLIKTRGQQVTLSCSPISGHRSVSWYQQTPGQGLQFLFEYFSETQRNKGNFPGRFSGRQFSNSRSEMNVSTLELGDSALYLCASSSGTSGLHEQYFGPGTRLTVT.

The chain recombines TRBV4-1 with TRBJ2-1; no reliable D call. Germline loops: CDR1 MGHRA, CDR2 YSYEKL. The CDR3 extends over 16 amino acids. V dropped 1 base and J dropped 1 base, with 11 bases sitting between them. CDR3 amino acids: CASSQANLISYNEQFF. The CDR3 bases are TGCGCCAGCAGCCAAGCGAATCTGATTTCCTACAATGAGCAGTTCTTC.

In this sample, this clone turned up a few times. The V and J genes are TRBV20-1 and TRBJ2-7, with D hard to call. The CDR3 runs 9 residues. Trimming removed 3 bases from V and 7 bases from J, with 4 bases in between. Germline V gene sequence: CDR1 DFQATT, CDR2 SNEGSKA (reference sequence). Here the CDR3 DNA reads TGCAGTGCTAGCCAAGAGCAGTACTTC. Protein sequence: CSASQEQYF.

The chain has TRBV13 and TRBJ2-1; 9 nucleotides align to TRBD1. The CDR3 spans 18 residues. Germline V gene sequence: CDR1 PRHDT, CDR2 FYEKMQ (reference sequence). Trimming cost V 5 bases and J 0 bases; bases outside gene matches: 11. CDR3 in amino acids: CASSLSHRGHSSYNEQFF. As DNA, the CDR3 is TGTGCCAGCAGCCTATCACACAGGGGGCATAGCTCCTACAATGAGCAGTTCTTC.

The chain has TRBV19 and TRBJ1-5; D is possibly TRBD1 (6 bases). CDR3 length: 14 amino acids. V lost 7 bases and J lost 11, with 21 bases in between. CDR1 is LNHDA, CDR2 SQIVND, per germline (reference sequence). This CDR3 is CASTPGTPISAQHF. In DNA, the CDR3 is TGTGCCAGTACCCCCGGGACACCGATTTCAGCCCAGCATTTT.

V usage is TRBV19 and J usage is TRBJ2-3; D is unclear. V was trimmed by 3 bases and J by 6 bases, leaving 13 bases between them. The CDR3 consists of 14 residues. The germline CDR1 and CDR2 sequences are LNHDA and SQIVND (reference sequence). The CDR3 bases are TGTGCCAGTAGTATGGGCCTAGGTGGGGATACGCAGTATTTT. Amino acid sequence: CASSMGLGGDTQYF. Supplemented by reference TRBV19 and TRBJ2-3, the full variable domain reads DGGITQSPKYLFRKEGQNVTLSCEQNLNHDAMYWYRQDPGQGLRLIYYSQIVNDFQKGDIAEGYSVSREKKESFPLTVTSAQKNPTAFYLCASSMGLGGDTQYFGPGTRLTVL.

The chain links TRBV5-1 to TRBJ1-1; no firm D call. The germline CDR1 and CDR2 sequences are SGHRS and YFSETQ. V was trimmed by 1 base and J by 3 bases, leaving 13 bases between them. This CDR3 region has 15 residues. CDR3 in amino acids: CASSLNGEPYTEAFF. CDR3 DNA sequence: TGCGCCAGCAGCTTGAATGGAGAGCCCTACACTGAAGCTTTCTTT.